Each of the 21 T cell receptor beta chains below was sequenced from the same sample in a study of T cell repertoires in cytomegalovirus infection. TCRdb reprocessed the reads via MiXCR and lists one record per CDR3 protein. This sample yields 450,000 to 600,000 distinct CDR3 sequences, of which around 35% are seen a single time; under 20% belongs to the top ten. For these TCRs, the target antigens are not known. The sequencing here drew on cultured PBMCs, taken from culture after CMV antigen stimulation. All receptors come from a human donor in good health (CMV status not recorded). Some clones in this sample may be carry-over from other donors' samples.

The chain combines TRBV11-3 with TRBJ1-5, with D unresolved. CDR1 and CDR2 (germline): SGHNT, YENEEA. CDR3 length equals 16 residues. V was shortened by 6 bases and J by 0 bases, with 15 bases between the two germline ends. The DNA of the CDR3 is TGTGCCAGCAGTGAAGTTTTGAGATATAGCAATCAGCCCCAGCATTTT. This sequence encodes CASSEVLRYSNQPQHF.

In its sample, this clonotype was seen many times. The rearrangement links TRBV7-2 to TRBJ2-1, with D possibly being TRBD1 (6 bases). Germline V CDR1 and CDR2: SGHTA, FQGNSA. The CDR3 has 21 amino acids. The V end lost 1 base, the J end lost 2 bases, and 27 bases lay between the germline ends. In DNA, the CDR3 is TGTGCCAGCAGCTTAGATGAAGGGTTCCGGGACACCCTCCCTCCCTACAATGAGCAGTTCTTC. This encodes CASSLDEGFRDTLPPYNEQFF.

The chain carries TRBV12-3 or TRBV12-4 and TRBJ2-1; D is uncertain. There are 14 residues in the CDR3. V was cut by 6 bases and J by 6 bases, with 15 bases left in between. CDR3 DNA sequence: TGTGCCAGCAGCCTCACCCGGAGAGTCAATGAGCAGTTCTTC. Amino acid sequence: CASSLTRRVNEQFF.

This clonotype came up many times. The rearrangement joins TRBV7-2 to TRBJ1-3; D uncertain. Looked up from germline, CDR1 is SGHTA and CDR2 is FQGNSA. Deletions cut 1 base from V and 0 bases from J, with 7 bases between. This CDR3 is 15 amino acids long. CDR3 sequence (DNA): TGTGCCAGCAGCTTAGTGGTCCTCTCTGGAAACACCATATATTTT. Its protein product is CASSLVVLSGNTIYF.

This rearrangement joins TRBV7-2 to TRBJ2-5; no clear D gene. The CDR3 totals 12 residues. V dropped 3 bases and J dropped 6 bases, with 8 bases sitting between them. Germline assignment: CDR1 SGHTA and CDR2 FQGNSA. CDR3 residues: CASSFVAQTQYF. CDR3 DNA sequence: TGTGCCAGCAGCTTTGTAGCCCAGACCCAGTACTTC. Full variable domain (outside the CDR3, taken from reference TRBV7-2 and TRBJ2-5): GAGVSQSPSNKVTEKGKDVELRCDPISGHTALYWYRQSLGQGLEFLIYFQGNSAPDKSGLPSDRFSAERTGGSVSTLTIQRTQQEDSAVYLCASSFVAQTQYFGPGTRLLVL.

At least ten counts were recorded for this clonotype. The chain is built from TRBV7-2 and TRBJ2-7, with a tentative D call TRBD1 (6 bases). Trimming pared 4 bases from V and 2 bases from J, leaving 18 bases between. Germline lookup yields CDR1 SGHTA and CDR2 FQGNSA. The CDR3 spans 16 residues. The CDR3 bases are TGTGCCAGCAGCTCAGGTCGGGACAAACTAGCCTACGAGCAGTACTTC. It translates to CASSSGRDKLAYEQYF.

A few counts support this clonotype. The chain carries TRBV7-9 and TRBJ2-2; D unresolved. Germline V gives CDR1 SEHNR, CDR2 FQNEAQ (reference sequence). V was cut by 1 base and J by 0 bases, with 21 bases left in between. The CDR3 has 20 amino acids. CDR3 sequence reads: CASSLGSVLGFGSNTGELFF. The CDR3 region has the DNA TGTGCCAGCAGCTTAGGTTCCGTTTTGGGTTTCGGTTCGAACACCGGGGAGCTGTTTTTT. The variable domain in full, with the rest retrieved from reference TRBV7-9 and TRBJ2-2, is DTGVSQNPRHKITKRGQNVTFRCDPISEHNRLYWYRQTLGQGPEFLTYFQNEAQLEKSRLLSDRFSAERPKGSFSTLEIQRTEQGDSAMYLCASSLGSVLGFGSNTGELFFGEGSRLTVL.

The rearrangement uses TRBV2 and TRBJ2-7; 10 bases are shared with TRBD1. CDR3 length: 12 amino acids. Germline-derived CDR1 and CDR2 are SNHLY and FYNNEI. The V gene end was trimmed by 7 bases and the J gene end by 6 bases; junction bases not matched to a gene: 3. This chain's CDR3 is CASIGTGVEQYV. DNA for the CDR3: TGTGCCAGCATAGGGACAGGGGTCGAGCAGTACGTC.

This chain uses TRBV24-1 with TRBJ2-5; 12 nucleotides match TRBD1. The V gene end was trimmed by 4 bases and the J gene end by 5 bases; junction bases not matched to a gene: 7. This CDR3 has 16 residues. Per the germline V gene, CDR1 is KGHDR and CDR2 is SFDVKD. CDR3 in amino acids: CATSDAGTGGGETQYF. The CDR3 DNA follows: TGTGCCACCAGTGACGCCGGGACAGGGGGCGGTGAGACCCAGTACTTC.

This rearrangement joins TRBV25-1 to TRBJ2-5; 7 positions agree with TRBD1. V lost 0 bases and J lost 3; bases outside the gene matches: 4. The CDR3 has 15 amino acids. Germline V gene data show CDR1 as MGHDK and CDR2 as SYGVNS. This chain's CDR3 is CASSEYGTAEETQYF. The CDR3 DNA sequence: TGTGCCAGCAGTGAATACGGGACAGCTGAAGAGACCCAGTACTTC.

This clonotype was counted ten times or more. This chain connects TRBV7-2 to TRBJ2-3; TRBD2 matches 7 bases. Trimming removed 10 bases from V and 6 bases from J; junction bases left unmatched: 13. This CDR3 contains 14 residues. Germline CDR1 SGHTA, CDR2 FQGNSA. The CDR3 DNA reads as TGTGCCATTGGAGGGGAGGGACTGGGGGATACGCAGTATTTT. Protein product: CAIGGEGLGDTQYF. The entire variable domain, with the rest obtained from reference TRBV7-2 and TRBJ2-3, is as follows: GAGVSQSPSNKVTEKGKDVELRCDPISGHTALYWYRQSLGQGLEFLIYFQGNSAPDKSGLPSDRFSAERTGGSVSTLTIQRTQQEDSAVYLCAIGGEGLGDTQYFGPGTRLTVL.

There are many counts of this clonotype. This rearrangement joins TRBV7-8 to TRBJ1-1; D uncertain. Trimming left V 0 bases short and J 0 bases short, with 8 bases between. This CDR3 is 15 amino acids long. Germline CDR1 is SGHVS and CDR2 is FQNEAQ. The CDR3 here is CASSLAASVNTEAFF. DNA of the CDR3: TGTGCCAGCAGCTTAGCAGCGTCTGTGAACACTGAAGCTTTCTTT.

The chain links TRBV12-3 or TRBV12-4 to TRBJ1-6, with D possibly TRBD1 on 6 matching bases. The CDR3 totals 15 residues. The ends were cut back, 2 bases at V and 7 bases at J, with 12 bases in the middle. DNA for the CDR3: TGTGCCAGCAGTTTATTGGGGGCGAGGAATTCACCCCTCCACTTT. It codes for CASSLLGARNSPLHF.

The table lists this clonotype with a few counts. The CDR3 DNA sequence: TGTGCCAGCTCACCAGGCATAGACTACGAGCAGTACGTC. It encodes CASSPGIDYEQYV. The chain is built from TRBV18 and TRBJ2-7; D ambiguous. The CDR3 loop spans 13 amino acids. Deletions cut 2 bases from V and 3 bases from J, with 8 bases between. CDR1 is KGHSH and CDR2 is LQKENI in the germline V gene.

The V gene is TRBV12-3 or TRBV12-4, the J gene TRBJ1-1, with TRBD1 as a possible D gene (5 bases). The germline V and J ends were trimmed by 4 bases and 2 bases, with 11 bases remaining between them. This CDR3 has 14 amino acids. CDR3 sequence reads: CASSWSQGNTEAFF. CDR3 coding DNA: TGTGCCAGCAGTTGGAGTCAGGGTAACACTGAAGCTTTCTTT.

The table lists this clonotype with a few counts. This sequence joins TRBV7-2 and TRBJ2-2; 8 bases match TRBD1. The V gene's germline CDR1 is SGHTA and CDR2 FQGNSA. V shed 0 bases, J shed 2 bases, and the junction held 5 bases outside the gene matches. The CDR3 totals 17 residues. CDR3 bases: TGTGCCAGCAGCTTAGCCCTTGGACAGGGCAACACCGGGGAGCTGTTTTTT. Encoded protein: CASSLALGQGNTGELFF.

CDR3 in amino acids: CASSLGNGGTEAFF. DNA for the CDR3: TGTGCCAGCAGCTTAGGGAATGGAGGAACTGAAGCTTTCTTT. This sequence joins TRBV7-9 and TRBJ1-1; D remains ambiguous. Trimming took off 1 base at V and 5 bases at J, with 11 bases between the two ends. Germline-derived CDR1 and CDR2 are SEHNR and FQNEAQ (reference sequence). The CDR3 runs 14 residues.

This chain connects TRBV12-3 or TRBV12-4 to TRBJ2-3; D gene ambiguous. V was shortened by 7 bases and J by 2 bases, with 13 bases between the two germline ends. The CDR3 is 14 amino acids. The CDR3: CASTLLLVTDTQYF. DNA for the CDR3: TGTGCCAGCACTCTACTCCTAGTCACAGATACGCAGTATTTT.

DNA of the CDR3: TGTGCCAGCAGTTTATTGGGGAGCGGGAGGGCAAAAATTAATGAGCAGTTCTTC. Residues: CASSLLGSGRAKINEQFF. This chain connects TRBV28 to TRBJ2-1; 10 bases map to TRBD2. This CDR3 contains 18 residues. Trimming cost V 1 base and J 7 bases; bases outside gene matches: 13. Germline lookup yields CDR1 MDHEN and CDR2 SYDVKM. Complete variable domain (other parts from reference TRBV28 and TRBJ2-1): DVKVTQSSRYLVKRTGEKVFLECVQDMDHENMFWYRQDPGLGLRLIYFSYDVKMKEKGDIPEGYSVSREKKERFSLILESASTNQTSMYLCASSLLGSGRAKINEQFFGPGTRLTVL.

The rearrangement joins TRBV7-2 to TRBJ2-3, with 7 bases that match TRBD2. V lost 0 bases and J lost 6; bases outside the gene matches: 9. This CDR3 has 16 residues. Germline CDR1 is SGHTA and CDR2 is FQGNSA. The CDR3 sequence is CASSLAGGPSRDTQYF. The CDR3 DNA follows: TGTGCCAGCAGCTTAGCGGGAGGGCCTTCGAGGGATACGCAGTATTTT.

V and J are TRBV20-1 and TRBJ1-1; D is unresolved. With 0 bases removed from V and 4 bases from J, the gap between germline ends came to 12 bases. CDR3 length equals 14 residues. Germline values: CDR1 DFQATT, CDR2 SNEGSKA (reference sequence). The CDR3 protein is CSARDPFVGTEAFF. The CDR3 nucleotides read TGCAGTGCTAGAGATCCGTTCGTGGGCACTGAAGCTTTCTTT.